This T cell receptor (beta chain) comes out of a study of vaccination and CD4 T cells after COVID-19 (dated by TCRdb to the early 2020s). As for the study more broadly: In the convalescent cohort there were six males and four females, among whom were two Hispanic individuals, seven Caucasians, two Asians and one multiracial person. Participants received two doses of either the Pfizer-BioNTech BNT162b2 vaccine (n=8) or the Moderna mRNA-1273 vaccine (n=2). Post-COVID blood samples were collected from convalescent patients a median of approximately 93 days after diagnosis, with a range of about 35 to 180 days. Post-vaccine blood samples were taken a median of approximately 70 days after the second vaccine dose, with a range of about 12 to 250 days. Overlapping spike peptide pools from SARS-CoV-2 and from the common cold coronaviruses HCoV-NL63, HCoV-OC43 and HCoV-229E were used as culture stimuli. In control cultures, a CEFX viral epitope pool was used as positive control, an HIV-1 Nef peptide pool was used as negative control, or no peptide was added. In 10 COVID-19 convalescent patients and a handful of infection-naive healthy vaccine recipients, the spike-specific CD4+ TCR repertoire before mRNA vaccination was compared with the repertoire after mRNA vaccination. Here is what the overall study found, with its caveats: Of the vaccine-specific clones found in convalescent patients, nearly all (304 of 307) were mono-reactive for SARS-CoV-2 spike instead of being cross-reactive with common cold coronaviruses. The median count of SARS-CoV-2-reactive clonotypes went up from around 21 after infection to 38 after vaccination, although the change was not significant. Among convalescent patients, a median around 86% of the SARS-CoV-2-reactive clones seen after vaccination appeared only after vaccination, which suggests priming specific to the vaccine. The number of convalescent patients in the study was relatively small, and the study did not examine early timepoints following natural infection.

What this sample's treatment or condition label stands for: approximately 9-day PBMC culture with coronavirus spike peptide pools or control peptides (ViraFEST assay). To expand antigen-specific T cells with peptide pools and then pick out the expanded clonotypes through TCR sequencing, the study relied on the ViraFEST assay. The absence of prior SARS-CoV-2 infection in healthy vaccine recipients was confirmed by negative nucleocapsid antibody tests before and after vaccination. Each well held more than 1.5 million PBMCs cultured in IMDM containing roughly 5% human AB serum and approximately 9.8 IU/ml IL-2, with 10 ug/ml peptide pools added. Half of the culture medium was replaced with fresh IL-2-containing medium on days 3 and 7. Once the cells had been in culture for around nine days, the EasySep CD4+ T cell isolation kit was used to isolate CD4+ T cells by negative selection. PBMCs were separated from whole blood using Ficoll-Paque Plus gradient centrifugation and then either used fresh or cryopreserved at -140C. In general, triplicate wells were set up for every culture condition.

Library preparation employed PCR. At the Johns Hopkins FTIC core, DNA from the cultured CD4+ T cells underwent TCR sequencing with the Oncomine TCR Beta short-read assay. Genomic DNA was extracted from the cultured CD4+ T cells with the QIAamp micro DNA kit. Oncomine TCR Beta libraries from cultured CD4+ T cells were pooled with unique dual indexes and sequenced on an Illumina iSeq 100. As for the original processing: Non-productive sequences were removed, and CDR3s that did not start with C, did not end with F or W, or were shorter than 7 amino acids were discarded. The MANAFEST web application identified antigen-specific clonotypes by comparing peptide-stimulated wells against reference wells and other culture wells. Positive clones required FDR below 0.05, an odds ratio above 5, and productive frequency above 0.1% in at least two of three replicate wells. A clonotype counted as cross-reactive if it showed significant expansion both in the SARS-CoV-2 spike wells and in at least one common cold coronavirus spike condition. Similarity between CDR3 sequences was evaluated in R version 3.6.1 using Levenshtein distances (stringdist) and unrooted phylogenetic trees (ape). The public reads were reanalyzed by TCRdb: fastp trimming at Q25, MiXCR alignment, in-frame beta chains only. Rows merge per CDR3 protein into single entries with the most common DNA and genes. It is TCRdb's table, rather than the study itself, that gives the V and J calls and clone size. Within this sample are about 28,000 distinct CDR3 sequences, with about 60% of them counted one time only. Roughly a sixth of the sample belongs to the ten largest clones.

CDR1 KGHDR and CDR2 SFDVKD are derived from the germline V gene. V trim: 6 bases; J trim: 3 bases; unmatched bases: 7. Including the terminal cysteine and phenylalanine, the CDR3 comprises 15 residues. This entry keeps only the CDR3 DNA: 45 bases, framed from base 1. Of note for this clonotype: Its target antigen remains unknown. The input lacks base qualities; no much larger clone sits a single base away.

The sequenced sample was CD4+ T cells from blood, cultured in vitro, obtained after SARS-CoV-2 vaccination. This TCR came from a human donor who received a COVID-19 vaccine. The sequence is built from TRBV24-1 and TRBJ1-5, with TRBD1 identical over 7 junction bases. The nucleotide sequence is given as TGTGCCACCAGTAATTCAGGGGGACCCAATCAGCCCCAGCATTTT. This sequence encodes CATSNSGGPNQPQHF.